These T cell receptor beta chains were read from a single sample in a study of regulatory T cells in long-lasting Graves disease. TCRdb reanalysed the multiplex PCR reads using MiXCR and keeps one entry per CDR3 protein. This table has 530,000 or so distinct CDR3 sequences, 15% to 20% appearing once. The sample also formed part of further work on T cells in Graves' hyperthyroidism and ophthalmopathy.

The material sequenced was peripheral blood mononuclear cells (PBMCs), taken at new diagnosis, from a patient treated with antithyroid drugs. These receptors came from a young man with Graves disease. The CDR3 runs from the conserved cysteine through the conserved F or W. D genes are given only for firm matches. Clone size is shown for a subset of rows, as once, few, many or a class of expanded clone.

TRBV11-2	TRBJ1-2	few	-	TGTGCCAGCAGCTTAGTCGGCCCCGGGGGCGGTGGCTACACCTTC	CASSLVGPGGGGYTF
TRBV7-7	TRBJ2-2	many	TRBD1	TGTGCTAGCAGCTTAGCCCAGGGGGCGAACGGGGAGCTGTTTTTT	CASSLAQGANGELFF
TRBV20-1	TRBJ2-4	few	-	TGCAGTGCTAGAGGACAGCTAAAAAACATTCAGTACTTC	CSARGQLKNIQYF
TRBV12-3/TRBV12-4	TRBJ2-5	many	TRBD1	TGTGCCAGCAGTTACCCAGGGGGCTCGGGAGAGACCCAGTACTTC	CASSYPGGSGETQYF
TRBV20-1	TRBJ1-1	-	-	TGCAGTGCCGGGCGGAGGAACACTGAAGCTTTCTTT	CSAGRRNTEAFF
TRBV7-8	TRBJ2-2	many	-	TGTGCCAGCAGCTTAAGGCTTGGGACCGGGGAGCTGTTTTTT	CASSLRLGTGELFF
TRBV6-2/TRBV6-3	TRBJ2-5	-	-	TGTGCCAGCAGTTACTTGCGGACAGTTCACCAAGAGACCCAGTACTTC	CASSYLRTVHQETQYF
TRBV7-9	TRBJ2-7	many	-	TGTGCCAGCAGCAAGATACTAGGCTACGAGCAGTACTTC	CASSKILGYEQYF
TRBV7-8	TRBJ2-1	many	TRBD2	TGTGCCAGCAGCCCCCCGCGGGGGACTCCCCACAATGAGCAGTTCTTC	CASSPPRGTPHNEQFF
TRBV5-1	TRBJ1-5	-	TRBD1	TGCGCCAGCAGCACCGAACCACAGGGGGCTCAGCCCCAGCATTTT	CASSTEPQGAQPQHF
TRBV18	TRBJ1-5	-	-	TGTGCCAGCTCACCTGGGGGCGTTCAGCCCCAGCATTTT	CASSPGGVQPQHF
TRBV29-1	TRBJ1-2	-	-	TGCAGCGTTGGACAGACGAACTATGGCTACACCTTC	CSVGQTNYGYTF
TRBV5-1	TRBJ2-5	-	TRBD2	TGCGCCAGCAGGACTAGCGGAAAAGAGACCCAGTACTTC	CASRTSGKETQYF
TRBV28	TRBJ1-2	many	-	TGTGCCAGCTTGGGACGGGAAAACTATGGCTACACCTTC	CASLGRENYGYTF
TRBV5-5	TRBJ1-2	-	-	TGTGCCAGCAGCATCTCGGGGGCTGGCTACACCTTC	CASSISGAGYTF
TRBV6-1	TRBJ1-4	few	-	TGTGCCAGCAGGCGCGGACAGTATGAAAAACTGTTTTTT	CASRRGQYEKLFF
TRBV2	TRBJ2-1	many	TRBD2	TGTGCCAGCAGTGATAGGCGGGAGCCGATATACAATGAGCAGTTCTTC	CASSDRREPIYNEQFF
TRBV20-1	TRBJ2-7	many	-	TGCAGTGCTACCCCCTTTTCACTTCAAGCCTACGAGCAGTACTTC	CSATPFSLQAYEQYF
TRBV24-1	TRBJ2-5	few	-	TGTGCCACCAGTGATTCTTACAGGGACCAAGAGACCCAGTACTTC	CATSDSYRDQETQYF
TRBV5-1	TRBJ2-7	many	-	TGTGCCAGCAGCTTATTGGACGAGCAGTACTTC	CASSLLDEQYF
TRBV5-5	TRBJ2-4	-	TRBD1	TGTGCCAGCAGCTTGGAAGAGGACAGGGTTGGAAACATTCAGTACTTC	CASSLEEDRVGNIQYF
TRBV28	TRBJ2-7	many	TRBD1	TGTGCCAGCAGGGACGACAGGGACTACGAGCAGTACTTC	CASRDDRDYEQYF
TRBV7-2	TRBJ2-7	many	TRBD2	TGTGCCAGCAGCTTATGGCTAGCGGGAGGGGATGCCTACGAGCAGTACTTC	CASSLWLAGGDAYEQYF
TRBV11-2	TRBJ2-1	many	TRBD2	TGTGCCAGCAGCCCGGGACTAGCGGGAGATGGAGATGAGCAGTTCTTC	CASSPGLAGDGDEQFF
TRBV2	TRBJ1-5	-	-	TGTGCCAGCTCCACTCGGGGTCGCAATCAGCCCCAGCATTTT	CASSTRGRNQPQHF
TRBV11-2	TRBJ2-7	-	TRBD2	TGTGCCAGCAGCTTAGTTCTGCCCGGGGGGACTAGCGGGAGGGTTGACTTC	CASSLVLPGGTSGRVDF
TRBV11-3	TRBJ2-1	many	-	TGTGCCAGCAGCCTTAGGGGGGACAGGCAGTTCTTC	CASSLRGDRQFF
TRBV27	TRBJ2-7	-	-	TGTGCCAGCAGTTGGGGACGTGGGGAATACGAGCAGTACTTC	CASSWGRGEYEQYF
TRBV7-3	TRBJ2-3	many	TRBD2	TGTGCCAGCAGCTTACGTGCGGGAGTAGATACGAGGGATACGCAGTATTTT	CASSLRAGVDTRDTQYF
TRBV28	TRBJ2-5	many	TRBD1	TGTGCCAGCCGACAGGGGAGTAGGGAGACCCAGTACTTC	CASRQGSRETQYF
TRBV6-2/TRBV6-3	TRBJ2-7	many	TRBD2	TGTGCCAGCAGTTTACTAGCGGGGGCTTCCTACGAGCAGTACTTC	CASSLLAGASYEQYF
TRBV28	TRBJ2-7	many	TRBD1	TGTGCCAGCTGGACCTCCGGACAGGGGACGGGGGAGCAGTACTTC	CASWTSGQGTGEQYF
TRBV28	TRBJ2-6	-	-	TGTGCCAGCAGTTCTTTGGGCAGCGGTATCTCTGGGGCCAACGTCCTGACTTTC	CASSSLGSGISGANVLTF
TRBV11-2	TRBJ2-1	-	TRBD1	TGTGCCAGCAGCTCGATGGGACAGGGCCTCTACAATGAGCAGTTCTTC	CASSSMGQGLYNEQFF
TRBV6-1	TRBJ2-5	few	TRBD2	TGTGCCAGCAGTGTCCCTATAGCGGGGACCCAGTACTTC	CASSVPIAGTQYF
TRBV12-3/TRBV12-4	TRBJ1-6	once	-	TGTGCCAGCAGTTTATTTGGTCCAGACAATTCACCCCTCCACTTT	CASSLFGPDNSPLHF
TRBV9	TRBJ2-1	few	TRBD2	TGTGCCAGCAGCGTAACCGGGACTAGAACCTACAATGAGCAGTTCTTC	CASSVTGTRTYNEQFF
TRBV10-3	TRBJ1-1	few	TRBD1	TGTGCCATCAGGGATTTACAGGGGGGCAACACTGAAGCTTTCTTT	CAIRDLQGGNTEAFF
TRBV7-8	TRBJ2-3	many	-	TGTGCCAGCAGCTTCCCAGGGCGGCGGAGCACAGATACGCAGTATTTT	CASSFPGRRSTDTQYF
TRBV7-2	TRBJ2-7	many	-	TGTGCCAGCAGCTTAATAGCGGCCTCCTACGAGCAGTACTTC	CASSLIAASYEQYF
TRBV30	TRBJ1-1	many	-	TGTGCCTGGAGTGTGGAAACACACACTGAAGCTTTCTTT	CAWSVETHTEAFF
TRBV28	TRBJ2-7	few	TRBD1	TGTGCCAGCAGAACGGACAGGGGCTCCTGGGAGCAGTACTTC	CASRTDRGSWEQYF
TRBV27	TRBJ1-4	-	TRBD1	TGTGCCAGCAGGAAGGAGGGACAGCTTAATGAAAAACTGTTTTTT	CASRKEGQLNEKLFF